Listed below are T cell receptor beta chains from one sample, sequenced in a study of T cell repertoires in cytomegalovirus infection. TCRdb re-derived calls from the reads in MiXCR, one entry per CDR3 protein. The table records 200,000 to 250,000 distinct CDR3 sequences, roughly 6.5% of them present only once. Sequencing input: PBMCs. The receptors derive from a human donor in good health (CMV status not recorded). Some clones in this sample may be carry-over from other donors' samples. CDR3s include the opening cysteine and the closing phenylalanine or tryptophan. The order of the fields is D gene, clone size, J gene, V gene, CDR3 protein, CDR3 DNA. D genes are given only for firm matches. For some rows the clone size is stated as once, few or many, or as a class when expanded; others skip it.

D gene: NA
clone size: few
J gene: TRBJ1-2
V gene: TRBV29-1
CDR3 protein: CSVSFSQGRGTF
CDR3 DNA: TGCAGCGTTTCATTTTCTCAGGGTCGAGGGACCTTC

D gene: NA
clone size: many
J gene: TRBJ2-2
V gene: TRBV11-2
CDR3 protein: CASSRPQSTHRELFF
CDR3 DNA: TGTGCCAGCAGCCGCCCCCAATCGACACACCGGGAGCTGTTTTTT

D gene: NA
clone size: many
J gene: TRBJ1-1
V gene: TRBV29-1
CDR3 protein: CSVEDGTQGFRTEAFF
CDR3 DNA: TGCAGCGTTGAAGATGGGACCCAGGGGTTTCGCACTGAAGCTTTCTTT

D gene: NA
clone size: few
J gene: TRBJ1-1
V gene: TRBV18
CDR3 protein: CASSPDSNTEAFF
CDR3 DNA: TGTGCCAGCTCACCAGACTCTAACACTGAAGCTTTCTTT

D gene: TRBD1
clone size: many
J gene: TRBJ1-5
V gene: TRBV6-2/TRBV6-3
CDR3 protein: CASSPRTGPDSGRPQHF
CDR3 DNA: TGTGCCAGCAGCCCAAGGACAGGCCCGGATTCAGGGAGGCCCCAGCATTTT

D gene: NA
clone size: many
J gene: TRBJ2-1
V gene: TRBV12-5
CDR3 protein: CASGLDIRGNEQFF
CDR3 DNA: TGTGCTAGTGGTTTGGACATCAGGGGCAATGAGCAGTTCTTC

D gene: TRBD1
clone size: many
J gene: TRBJ2-7
V gene: TRBV6-2/TRBV6-3
CDR3 protein: CASSQRTGHEQYF
CDR3 DNA: TGTGCCAGCAGTCAGCGGACAGGACACGAGCAGTACTTC

D gene: NA
clone size: many
J gene: TRBJ2-7
V gene: TRBV5-5
CDR3 protein: CASSLAWGVGVEYEQYF
CDR3 DNA: TGTGCCAGCAGCTTGGCTTGGGGGGTGGGGGTAGAATACGAGCAGTACTTC

D gene: NA
clone size: many
J gene: TRBJ2-7
V gene: TRBV11-2
CDR3 protein: CASSPRGDLEQYF
CDR3 DNA: TGTGCCAGCAGCCCAAGGGGGGACCTCGAGCAGTACTTC

D gene: TRBD1
clone size: many
J gene: TRBJ1-2
V gene: TRBV12-3/TRBV12-4
CDR3 protein: CASSPGTERGYGYTF
CDR3 DNA: TGTGCCAGCAGTCCAGGGACAGAGCGTGGCTATGGCTACACCTTC

D gene: NA
clone size: many
J gene: TRBJ1-5
V gene: TRBV7-2
CDR3 protein: CASSLLGLRGTVQPQHF
CDR3 DNA: TGTGCCAGCAGCTTATTGGGTCTTCGGGGCACGGTGCAGCCCCAGCATTTT

D gene: TRBD1
clone size: NA
J gene: TRBJ1-1
V gene: TRBV6-2/TRBV6-3
CDR3 protein: CASSAGGATEAFF
CDR3 DNA: TGTGCCAGCAGCGCAGGGGGGGCAACTGAAGCTTTCTTT

D gene: NA
clone size: few
J gene: TRBJ2-2
V gene: TRBV3-1
CDR3 protein: CASSQRQDTGELFF
CDR3 DNA: TGTGCCAGCAGCCAGAGACAGGACACCGGGGAGCTGTTTTTT

D gene: TRBD1
clone size: many
J gene: TRBJ2-7
V gene: TRBV7-2
CDR3 protein: CASSAGQVAYEQYF
CDR3 DNA: TGTGCCAGCAGCGCGGGACAGGTGGCCTACGAGCAGTACTTC

D gene: NA
clone size: NA
J gene: TRBJ2-7
V gene: TRBV28
CDR3 protein: CASSLSSDPRDPLRRQYF
CDR3 DNA: TGTGCCAGCAGTTTAAGTAGCGATCCAAGGGACCCCTTGCGACGGCAGTACTTC

D gene: TRBD2
clone size: many
J gene: TRBJ2-1
V gene: TRBV7-8
CDR3 protein: CASSLARLATNEQFF
CDR3 DNA: TGTGCCAGCAGCTTAGCGAGACTAGCGACTAATGAGCAGTTCTTC

D gene: NA
clone size: many
J gene: TRBJ1-1
V gene: TRBV7-9
CDR3 protein: CASSLTGAGISEAFF
CDR3 DNA: TGTGCCAGCAGCTTAACGGGGGCAGGAATCTCTGAAGCTTTCTTT

D gene: NA
clone size: few
J gene: TRBJ2-1
V gene: TRBV20-1
CDR3 protein: CSVNLGGGAYEQFF
CDR3 DNA: TGCAGTGTCAACTTGGGGGGGGGGGCGTATGAGCAGTTCTTC

D gene: TRBD1
clone size: many
J gene: TRBJ1-6
V gene: TRBV28
CDR3 protein: CASSPGQGNSPLHF
CDR3 DNA: TGTGCCAGCAGCCCCGGACAGGGCAATTCACCCCTCCACTTT

D gene: NA
clone size: NA
J gene: TRBJ2-5
V gene: TRBV12-3/TRBV12-4
CDR3 protein: CASSLARGRKETQYF
CDR3 DNA: TGTGCCAGCAGTTTAGCCCGGGGGCGGAAAGAGACCCAGTACTTC

D gene: NA
clone size: many
J gene: TRBJ2-5
V gene: TRBV7-9
CDR3 protein: CASSERQRETQYF
CDR3 DNA: TGTGCCAGCAGCGAACGACAGAGGGAGACCCAGTACTTC

D gene: TRBD1
clone size: many
J gene: TRBJ1-1
V gene: TRBV5-1
CDR3 protein: CASSSRQGKNTEAFF
CDR3 DNA: TGCGCCAGCAGCTCGAGACAGGGGAAGAACACTGAAGCTTTCTTT

D gene: NA
clone size: many
J gene: TRBJ2-3
V gene: TRBV18
CDR3 protein: CASSPSARSNTDTQYF
CDR3 DNA: TGTGCCAGCTCACCAAGTGCGAGGAGTAACACAGATACGCAGTATTTT

D gene: NA
clone size: many
J gene: TRBJ1-5
V gene: TRBV6-1
CDR3 protein: CASSFGANQPQHF
CDR3 DNA: TGTGCCAGCAGCTTTGGGGCTAATCAGCCCCAGCATTTT

D gene: NA
clone size: many
J gene: TRBJ2-7
V gene: TRBV25-1
CDR3 protein: CASHLGSF
CDR3 DNA: TGTGCCAGCCACCTCGGATCCTTT

D gene: NA
clone size: many
J gene: TRBJ1-2
V gene: TRBV7-3
CDR3 protein: CASSPTPGYGYTF
CDR3 DNA: TGTGCCAGCAGCCCAACCCCAGGGTATGGCTACACCTTC

D gene: NA
clone size: few
J gene: TRBJ2-3
V gene: TRBV6-5
CDR3 protein: CASSYSAGSGDFPQYF
CDR3 DNA: TGTGCCAGCAGTTACTCAGCGGGGTCAGGGGACTTCCCGCAGTATTTT

D gene: TRBD2
clone size: many
J gene: TRBJ2-7
V gene: TRBV20-1
CDR3 protein: CSPTAAGGGYEQYF
CDR3 DNA: TGCAGTCCTACAGCAGCGGGGGGCGGGTACGAGCAGTACTTC

D gene: NA
clone size: many
J gene: TRBJ1-2
V gene: TRBV11-3
CDR3 protein: CASSSSLYGYTF
CDR3 DNA: TGTGCCAGCAGCTCAAGCTTGTATGGCTACACCTTC

D gene: NA
clone size: many
J gene: TRBJ2-7
V gene: TRBV7-2
CDR3 protein: CATSRRPRYEQYF
CDR3 DNA: TGTGCCACCAGCCGGCGACCGCGTTACGAGCAGTACTTC

D gene: NA
clone size: many
J gene: TRBJ2-7
V gene: TRBV7-2
CDR3 protein: CASTFGVTFNEQYF
CDR3 DNA: TGTGCCAGCACCTTCGGGGTAACTTTCAACGAGCAGTACTTC

D gene: TRBD1
clone size: few
J gene: TRBJ1-1
V gene: TRBV9
CDR3 protein: CASSVGEGQGNTEAFF
CDR3 DNA: TGTGCCAGCAGCGTAGGGGAGGGACAGGGGAACACTGAAGCTTTCTTT

D gene: NA
clone size: few
J gene: TRBJ2-4
V gene: TRBV13
CDR3 protein: CASSLVVGVAKNIQYF
CDR3 DNA: TGTGCCAGCAGCTTAGTCGTCGGGGTAGCCAAAAACATTCAGTACTTC

D gene: NA
clone size: NA
J gene: TRBJ1-4
V gene: TRBV28
CDR3 protein: CASSLWRGSELFF
CDR3 DNA: TGTGCCAGCAGTTTATGGAGGGGGTCGGAACTGTTTTTT

D gene: NA
clone size: many
J gene: TRBJ2-1
V gene: TRBV7-9
CDR3 protein: CASSLGKGEQFF
CDR3 DNA: TGTGCCAGCAGCTTAGGGAAAGGGGAGCAGTTCTTC

D gene: NA
clone size: few
J gene: TRBJ1-3
V gene: TRBV4-3
CDR3 protein: CASSQSRGDANTIYF
CDR3 DNA: TGCGCCAGCAGCCAAAGTAGAGGAGATGCAAACACCATATATTTT

D gene: TRBD1
clone size: many
J gene: TRBJ2-3
V gene: TRBV19
CDR3 protein: CASSTPRHRGPTDTQYF
CDR3 DNA: TGTGCCAGTAGTACCCCTAGACACAGGGGTCCCACAGATACGCAGTATTTT

D gene: NA
clone size: many
J gene: TRBJ1-3
V gene: TRBV7-9
CDR3 protein: CASSLAGTKTRNTIYF
CDR3 DNA: TGTGCCAGCAGCTTAGCCGGGACCAAGACGAGAAACACCATATATTTT

D gene: TRBD2
clone size: many
J gene: TRBJ2-4
V gene: TRBV6-2/TRBV6-3
CDR3 protein: CASRSLASGGAGSKNIQYF
CDR3 DNA: TGTGCCAGCAGGAGCCTAGCTAGCGGGGGGGCGGGGTCCAAAAACATTCAGTACTTC

D gene: TRBD1
clone size: many
J gene: TRBJ2-1
V gene: TRBV6-2/TRBV6-3
CDR3 protein: CASSKPTGGYEQFF
CDR3 DNA: TGTGCCAGCAGCAAGCCGACAGGGGGCTATGAGCAGTTCTTC

D gene: NA
clone size: NA
J gene: TRBJ1-5
V gene: TRBV10-3
CDR3 protein: CAISPTRGIGQPQHF
CDR3 DNA: TGTGCCATCAGCCCTACTCGGGGCATCGGGCAGCCCCAGCATTTT

D gene: NA
clone size: many
J gene: TRBJ1-2
V gene: TRBV20-1
CDR3 protein: CSASGHRQTTSYGYTF
CDR3 DNA: TGCAGTGCTAGTGGCCACAGGCAGACGACTAGCTATGGCTACACCTTC

D gene: NA
clone size: NA
J gene: TRBJ2-7
V gene: TRBV19
CDR3 protein: CASRVVGQPSYEQYF
CDR3 DNA: TGTGCCAGTAGAGTTGTTGGGCAGCCGTCCTACGAGCAGTACTTC

D gene: NA
clone size: many
J gene: TRBJ1-2
V gene: TRBV9
CDR3 protein: CASSKAGEGYGYTF
CDR3 DNA: TGTGCCAGCTCTAAGGCGGGGGAGGGGTATGGCTACACCTTC

D gene: TRBD2
clone size: many
J gene: TRBJ2-5
V gene: TRBV5-5
CDR3 protein: CASSLAGGPQETQYF
CDR3 DNA: TGTGCCAGCAGCTTGGCGGGGGGGCCCCAAGAGACCCAGTACTTC

D gene: TRBD1
clone size: many
J gene: TRBJ1-1
V gene: TRBV28
CDR3 protein: CASWDRGTEAFF
CDR3 DNA: TGTGCCAGCTGGGACAGGGGAACTGAAGCTTTCTTT

D gene: NA
clone size: many
J gene: TRBJ2-7
V gene: TRBV7-8
CDR3 protein: CASSLGPGSRQFSYEQYF
CDR3 DNA: TGTGCCAGCAGCTTAGGTCCGGGGTCGAGACAGTTTTCCTACGAGCAGTACTTC

D gene: NA
clone size: many
J gene: TRBJ1-4
V gene: TRBV7-8
CDR3 protein: CASSFRQGNEKLFF
CDR3 DNA: TGTGCCAGCAGCTTTCGGCAGGGGAACGAAAAACTGTTTTTT

D gene: TRBD2
clone size: once
J gene: TRBJ2-3
V gene: TRBV3-1
CDR3 protein: CASPVRFSGSGGALNSADTQYF
CDR3 DNA: TGTGCCAGCCCGGTAAGGTTTTCTGGTAGCGGGGGGGCACTCAATTCAGCAGATACGCAGTATTTT

D gene: TRBD1
clone size: many
J gene: TRBJ2-3
V gene: TRBV10-2
CDR3 protein: CASSGDRGVTTDTQYF
CDR3 DNA: TGCGCCAGCAGTGGGGACAGGGGCGTAACCACAGATACGCAGTATTTT

D gene: NA
clone size: many
J gene: TRBJ1-1
V gene: TRBV18
CDR3 protein: CASSPASTPLNTEAFF
CDR3 DNA: TGTGCCAGCTCACCAGCAAGCACACCCTTGAACACTGAAGCTTTCTTT

D gene: NA
clone size: many
J gene: TRBJ2-3
V gene: TRBV18
CDR3 protein: CASSPLQGRTDTQYF
CDR3 DNA: TGTGCCAGCTCACCCCTCCAGGGTCGCACAGATACGCAGTATTTT

D gene: NA
clone size: many
J gene: TRBJ1-4
V gene: TRBV5-6
CDR3 protein: CASSKGPAGTNEKLFF
CDR3 DNA: TGTGCCAGCAGCAAAGGACCGGCGGGGACTAATGAAAAACTGTTTTTT

D gene: TRBD1
clone size: many
J gene: TRBJ1-4
V gene: TRBV4-2
CDR3 protein: CASSRTGGATNEKLFF
CDR3 DNA: TGTGCCAGCAGCCGGACAGGGGGCGCAACTAATGAAAAACTGTTTTTT

D gene: NA
clone size: many
J gene: TRBJ2-2
V gene: TRBV6-6
CDR3 protein: CASSYSGNTGELFF
CDR3 DNA: TGTGCCAGCAGTTACTCCGGTAACACCGGGGAGCTGTTTTTT

D gene: NA
clone size: many
J gene: TRBJ1-5
V gene: TRBV20-1
CDR3 protein: CSARDRQQGLGQPQHF
CDR3 DNA: TGCAGTGCTAGAGATCGTCAGCAGGGCCTAGGTCAGCCCCAGCATTTT

D gene: NA
clone size: few
J gene: TRBJ2-1
V gene: TRBV7-2
CDR3 protein: CASSRDTDNEQFF
CDR3 DNA: TGTGCCAGCAGCCGGGACACCGACAATGAGCAGTTCTTC